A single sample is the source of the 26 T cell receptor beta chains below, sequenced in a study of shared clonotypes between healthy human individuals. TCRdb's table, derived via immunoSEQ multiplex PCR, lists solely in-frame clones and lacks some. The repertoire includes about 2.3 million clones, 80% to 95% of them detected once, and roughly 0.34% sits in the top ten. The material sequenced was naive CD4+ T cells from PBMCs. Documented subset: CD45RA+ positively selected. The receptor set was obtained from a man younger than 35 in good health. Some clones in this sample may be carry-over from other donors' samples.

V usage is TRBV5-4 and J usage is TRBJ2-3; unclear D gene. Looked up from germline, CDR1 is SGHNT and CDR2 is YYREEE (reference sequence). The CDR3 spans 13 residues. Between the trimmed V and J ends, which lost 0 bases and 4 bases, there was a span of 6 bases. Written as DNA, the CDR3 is TGTGCCAGCAGCTTGGCTCTTGCAGATACGCAGTATTTT. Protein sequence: CASSLALADTQYF.

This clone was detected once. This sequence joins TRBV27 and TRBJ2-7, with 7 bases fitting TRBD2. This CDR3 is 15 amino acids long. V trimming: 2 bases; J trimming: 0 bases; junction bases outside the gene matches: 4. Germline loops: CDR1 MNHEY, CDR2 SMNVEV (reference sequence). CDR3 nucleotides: TGTGCCAGCAGTTTAGGCGGGAGCCCCTCCTACGAGCAGTACTTC. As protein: CASSLGGSPSYEQYF.

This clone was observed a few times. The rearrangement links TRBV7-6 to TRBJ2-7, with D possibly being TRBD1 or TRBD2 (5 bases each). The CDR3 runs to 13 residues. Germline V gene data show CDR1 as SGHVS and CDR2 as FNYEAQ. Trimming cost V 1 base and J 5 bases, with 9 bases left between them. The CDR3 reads CASSLERGHEQYF. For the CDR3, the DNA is TGTGCCAGCAGCTTAGAACGGGGACACGAGCAGTACTTC.

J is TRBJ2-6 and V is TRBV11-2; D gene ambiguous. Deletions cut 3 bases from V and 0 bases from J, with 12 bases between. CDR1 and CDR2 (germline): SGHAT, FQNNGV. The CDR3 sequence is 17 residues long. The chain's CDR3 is CASSFNPRYSGANVLTF. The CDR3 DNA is TGTGCCAGCAGCTTCAACCCCCGGTACTCTGGGGCCAACGTCCTGACTTTC.

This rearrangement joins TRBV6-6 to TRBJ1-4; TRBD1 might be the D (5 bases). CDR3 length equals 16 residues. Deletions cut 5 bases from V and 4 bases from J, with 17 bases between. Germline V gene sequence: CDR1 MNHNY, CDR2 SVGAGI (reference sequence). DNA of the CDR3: TGTGCCAGCAGTAGGGGACTCACAGGAGATAATGAAAAACTGTTTTTT. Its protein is CASSRGLTGDNEKLFF.

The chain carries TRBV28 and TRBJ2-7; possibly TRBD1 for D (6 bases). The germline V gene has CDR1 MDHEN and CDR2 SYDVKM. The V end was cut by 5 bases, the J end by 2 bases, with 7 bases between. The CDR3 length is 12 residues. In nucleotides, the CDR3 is TGTGCCAGCAGTGGACAGCCCTACGAGCAGTACTTC. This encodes CASSGQPYEQYF.

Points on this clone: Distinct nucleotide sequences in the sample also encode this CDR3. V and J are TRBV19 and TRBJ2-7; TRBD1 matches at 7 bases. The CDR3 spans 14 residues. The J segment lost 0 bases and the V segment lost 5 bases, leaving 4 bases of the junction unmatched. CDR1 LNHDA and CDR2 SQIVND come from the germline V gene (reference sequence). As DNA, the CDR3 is TGTGCCAGTAGTCTTCGGACAGGCTCCTACGAGCAGTACTTC. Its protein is CASSLRTGSYEQYF.

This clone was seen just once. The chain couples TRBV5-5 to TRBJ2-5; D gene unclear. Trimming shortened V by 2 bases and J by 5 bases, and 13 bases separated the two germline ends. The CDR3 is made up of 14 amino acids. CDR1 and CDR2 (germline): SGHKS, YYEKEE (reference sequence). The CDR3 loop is CASSFESAGETQYF. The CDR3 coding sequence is TGTGCCAGCAGCTTTGAGTCGGCAGGCGAGACCCAGTACTTC.

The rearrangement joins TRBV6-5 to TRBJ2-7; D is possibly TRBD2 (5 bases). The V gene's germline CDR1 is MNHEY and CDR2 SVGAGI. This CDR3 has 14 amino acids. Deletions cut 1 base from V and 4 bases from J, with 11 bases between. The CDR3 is CASSYLGSGYEQYF. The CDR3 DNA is TGTGCCAGCAGTTACTTGGGTTCGGGGTACGAGCAGTACTTC.

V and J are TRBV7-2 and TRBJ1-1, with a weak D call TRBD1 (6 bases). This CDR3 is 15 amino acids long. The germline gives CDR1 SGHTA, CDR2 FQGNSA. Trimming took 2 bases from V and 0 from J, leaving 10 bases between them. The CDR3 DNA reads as TGTGCCAGCAGCTTATGGGGGGCGTTGAACACTGAAGCTTTCTTT. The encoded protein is CASSLWGALNTEAFF.

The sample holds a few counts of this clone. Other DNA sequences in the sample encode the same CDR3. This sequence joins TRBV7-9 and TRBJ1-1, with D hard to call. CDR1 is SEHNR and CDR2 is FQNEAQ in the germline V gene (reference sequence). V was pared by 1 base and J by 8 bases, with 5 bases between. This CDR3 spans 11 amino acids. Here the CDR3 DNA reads TGTGCCAGCAGCTTAGTTCGAGAAGCTTTCTTT. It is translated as CASSLVREAFF. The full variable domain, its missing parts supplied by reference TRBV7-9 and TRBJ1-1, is DTGVSQNPRHKITKRGQNVTFRCDPISEHNRLYWYRQTLGQGPEFLTYFQNEAQLEKSRLLSDRFSAERPKGSFSTLEIQRTEQGDSAMYLCASSLVREAFFGQGTRLTVV.

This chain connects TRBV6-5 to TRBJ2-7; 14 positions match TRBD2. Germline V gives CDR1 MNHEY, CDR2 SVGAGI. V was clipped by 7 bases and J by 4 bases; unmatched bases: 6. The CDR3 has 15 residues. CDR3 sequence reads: CASKIGLAGGYEQYF. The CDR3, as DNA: TGTGCCAGCAAGATAGGACTAGCGGGAGGTTACGAGCAGTACTTC.

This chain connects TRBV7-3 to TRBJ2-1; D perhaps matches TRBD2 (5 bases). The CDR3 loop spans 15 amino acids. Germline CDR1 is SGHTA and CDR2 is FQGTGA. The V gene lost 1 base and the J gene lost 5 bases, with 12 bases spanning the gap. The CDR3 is CASSLRRVKNNEQFF. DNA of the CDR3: TGTGCCAGCAGCTTAAGGCGGGTTAAAAACAATGAGCAGTTCTTC.

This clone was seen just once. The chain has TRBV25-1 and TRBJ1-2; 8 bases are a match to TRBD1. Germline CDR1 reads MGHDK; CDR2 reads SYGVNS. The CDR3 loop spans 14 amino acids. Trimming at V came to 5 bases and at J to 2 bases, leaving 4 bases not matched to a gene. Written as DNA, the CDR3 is TGTGCCAGCAGTTTGGCAGGGGGCAACTATGGCTACACCTTC. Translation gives CASSLAGGNYGYTF.

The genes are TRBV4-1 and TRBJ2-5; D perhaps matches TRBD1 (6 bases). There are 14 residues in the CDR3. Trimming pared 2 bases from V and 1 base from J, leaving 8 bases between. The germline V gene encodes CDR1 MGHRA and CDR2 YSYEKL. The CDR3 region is CASSQPRGQETQYF. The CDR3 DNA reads TGCGCCAGCAGCCAACCCAGGGGCCAAGAGACCCAGTACTTC.

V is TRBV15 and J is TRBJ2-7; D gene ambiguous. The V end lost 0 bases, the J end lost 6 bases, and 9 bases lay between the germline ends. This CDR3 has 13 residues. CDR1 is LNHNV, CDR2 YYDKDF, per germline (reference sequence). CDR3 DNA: TGTGCCACCAGCAGAGATCGTCACGGCGAGCAGTACTTC. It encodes CATSRDRHGEQYF. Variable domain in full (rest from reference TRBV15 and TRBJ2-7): DAMVIQNPRYQVTQFGKPVTLSCSQTLNHNVMYWYQQKSSQAPKLLFHYYDKDFNNEADTPDNFQSRRPNTSFCFLDIRSPGLGDTAMYLCATSRDRHGEQYFGPGTRLTVT.

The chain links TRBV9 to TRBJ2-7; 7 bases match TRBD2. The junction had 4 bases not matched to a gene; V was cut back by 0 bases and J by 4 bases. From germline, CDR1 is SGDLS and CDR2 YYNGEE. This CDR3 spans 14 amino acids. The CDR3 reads CASSVAVGGYEQYF. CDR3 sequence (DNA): TGTGCCAGCAGCGTAGCGGTGGGAGGGTACGAGCAGTACTTC.

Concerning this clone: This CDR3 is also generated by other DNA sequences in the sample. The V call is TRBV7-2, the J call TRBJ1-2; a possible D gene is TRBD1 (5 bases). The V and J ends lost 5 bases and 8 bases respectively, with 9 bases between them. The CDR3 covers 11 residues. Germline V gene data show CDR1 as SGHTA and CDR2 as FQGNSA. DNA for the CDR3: TGTGCCAGCAGCCCAGGGAGCGGCTACACCTTC. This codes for CASSPGSGYTF.

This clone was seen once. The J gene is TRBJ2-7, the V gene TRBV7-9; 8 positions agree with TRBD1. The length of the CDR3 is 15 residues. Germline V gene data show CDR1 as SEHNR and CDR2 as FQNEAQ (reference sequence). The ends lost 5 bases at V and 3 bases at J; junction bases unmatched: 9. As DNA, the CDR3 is TGTGCCAGCAGCCCAGACAGGGGAGAGAGCTACGAGCAGTACTTC. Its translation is CASSPDRGESYEQYF. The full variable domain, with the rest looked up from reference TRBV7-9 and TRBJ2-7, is DTGVSQNPRHKITKRGQNVTFRCDPISEHNRLYWYRQTLGQGPEFLTYFQNEAQLEKSRLLSDRFSAERPKGSFSTLEIQRTEQGDSAMYLCASSPDRGESYEQYFGPGTRLTVT.

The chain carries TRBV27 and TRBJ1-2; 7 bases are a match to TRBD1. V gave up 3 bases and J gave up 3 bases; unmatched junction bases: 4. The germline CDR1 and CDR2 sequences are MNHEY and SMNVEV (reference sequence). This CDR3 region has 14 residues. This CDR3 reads CASSFADRDYGYTF. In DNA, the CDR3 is TGTGCCAGCAGTTTTGCAGACAGGGACTATGGCTACACCTTC.

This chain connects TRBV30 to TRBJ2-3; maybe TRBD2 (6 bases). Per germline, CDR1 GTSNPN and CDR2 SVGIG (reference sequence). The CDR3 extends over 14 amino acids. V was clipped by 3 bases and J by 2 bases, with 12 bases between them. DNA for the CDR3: TGTGCCTGGAGACCAGCGGGCATCACAGATACGCAGTATTTT. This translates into CAWRPAGITDTQYF.

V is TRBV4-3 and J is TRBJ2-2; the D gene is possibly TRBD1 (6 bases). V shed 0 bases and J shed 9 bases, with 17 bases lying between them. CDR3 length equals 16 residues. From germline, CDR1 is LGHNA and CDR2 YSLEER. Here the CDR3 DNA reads TGCGCCAGCAGCCAAGATTGGAGACAGGATGCCCGGGAGCTGTTTTTT. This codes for CASSQDWRQDARELFF.

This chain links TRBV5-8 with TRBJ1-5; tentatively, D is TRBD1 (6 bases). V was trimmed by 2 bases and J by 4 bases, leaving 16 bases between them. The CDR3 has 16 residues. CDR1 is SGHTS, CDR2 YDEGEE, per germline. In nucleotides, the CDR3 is TGTGCCAGCAGCTTCCAAGGGGGGGCAGGGAATCAGCCCCAGCATTTT. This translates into CASSFQGGAGNQPQHF.

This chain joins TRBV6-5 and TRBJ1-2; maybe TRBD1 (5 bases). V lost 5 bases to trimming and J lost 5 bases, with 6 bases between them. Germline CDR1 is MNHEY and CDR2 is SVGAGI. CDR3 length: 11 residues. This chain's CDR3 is CASSPGYGYTF. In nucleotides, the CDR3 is TGTGCCAGCAGTCCAGGGTATGGCTACACCTTC.

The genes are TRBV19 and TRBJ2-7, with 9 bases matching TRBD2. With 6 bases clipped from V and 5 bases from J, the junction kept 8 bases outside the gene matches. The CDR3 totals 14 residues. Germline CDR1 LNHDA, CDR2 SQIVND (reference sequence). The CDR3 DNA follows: TGTGCCAGTAGAAGTAGCGGGAGAAGCGACGAGCAGTACTTC. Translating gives CASRSSGRSDEQYF.

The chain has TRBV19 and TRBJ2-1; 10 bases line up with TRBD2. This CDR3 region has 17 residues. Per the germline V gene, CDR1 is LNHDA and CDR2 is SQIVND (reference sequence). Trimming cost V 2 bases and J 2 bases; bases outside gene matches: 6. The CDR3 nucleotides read TGTGCCAGTAGTATAATAGGACTAGCGGTCACCTACAATGAGCAGTTCTTC. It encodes CASSIIGLAVTYNEQFF.